The 25 T cell receptor beta chains given below trace back to one sample, sequenced in a study of shared clonotypes between healthy human individuals. This table comes from immunoSEQ multiplex PCR, and its TCRdb copy is limited to in-frame clones, with some not included. The sample contains roughly 2 million clones, more than 90% of which appear only once. Sequencing used naive CD4+ T cells sorted from blood. Subset: CD45RA+ positively selected. The source of these receptors is a young man in good health.

V is TRBV6-1 and J is TRBJ2-7, with D tentatively TRBD1 (6 bases). Trimming removed 2 bases at V and 6 bases at J, with 11 bases between. The germline gives CDR1 MNHNS, CDR2 SASEGT. CDR3 size: 13 residues. In nucleotides, the CDR3 is TGTGCCAGCAGTGAATTCAGGGGCGGCGAGCAGTACTTC. It is translated as CASSEFRGGEQYF.

This chain connects TRBV6-1 to TRBJ1-5; D is unclear. V was cut by 11 bases and J by 3 bases, with 11 bases left in between. This CDR3 region has 12 residues. CDR1 is MNHNS, CDR2 SASEGT, per germline. The CDR3 sequence is CASRETNQPQHF. The DNA of the CDR3 is TGTGCCTCCCGGGAGACCAATCAGCCCCAGCATTTT.

This chain joins TRBV11-2 and TRBJ2-7, with D unclear. V was pared by 6 bases and J by 7 bases, with 10 bases between. The CDR3 has 11 residues. Per the germline V gene, CDR1 is SGHAT and CDR2 is FQNNGV. CDR3 sequence reads: CASSENREQYF. The CDR3 nucleotides are TGTGCCAGCAGTGAGAACCGGGAGCAGTACTTC.

This chain uses TRBV4-1 with TRBJ1-1, with D possibly being TRBD1 (6 bases). The CDR3 is made up of 16 amino acids. The germline V gene encodes CDR1 MGHRA and CDR2 YSYEKL. V gave up 0 bases and J gave up 7 bases, with 18 bases separating them. The CDR3 DNA is TGCGCCAGCAGCCAAGAGATTCAGGGGCAAGGAATTGAAGCTTTCTTT. It translates to CASSQEIQGQGIEAFF.

This clone appeared a single time. The rearrangement links TRBV19 to TRBJ1-2; D is ambiguous. V was trimmed by 5 bases and J by 5 bases, leaving 18 bases between them. Germline-derived CDR1 and CDR2 are LNHDA and SQIVND (reference sequence). This CDR3 contains 15 residues. The CDR3 DNA reads as TGTGCCAGTAGTCCCCTGGGCGGGCTCGGGTATGGCTACACCTTC. Protein product: CASSPLGGLGYGYTF.

The V call is TRBV28, the J call TRBJ1-1, with 8 bases matching TRBD1. Looked up from germline, CDR1 is MDHEN and CDR2 is SYDVKM. Losses at the gene ends were 3 bases for V and 1 base for J; bases not matched to a gene: 4. CDR3 length equals 15 residues. The CDR3 loop reads CASSFLDRANTEAFF. Written as DNA, the CDR3 is TGTGCCAGCAGTTTCCTGGACAGGGCGAACACTGAAGCTTTCTTT.

J is TRBJ1-2 and V is TRBV5-6; D is possibly TRBD1 (6 bases). There are 13 residues in the CDR3. The germline V gene has CDR1 SGHDT and CDR2 YYEEEE. Trimming pared 0 bases from V and 8 bases from J, leaving 11 bases between. CDR3 loop: CASSLGQGRGYTF. The CDR3 nucleotides read TGTGCCAGCAGCTTGGGTCAGGGGAGAGGCTACACCTTC.

V and J are TRBV19 and TRBJ1-2; no reliable D call. The CDR3 runs to 14 residues. V dropped 4 bases and J dropped 3 bases, with 12 bases sitting between them. Germline CDR1 and CDR2: LNHDA and SQIVND (reference sequence). The CDR3 protein is CASSTPRWDYGYTF. The DNA of the CDR3 is TGTGCCAGTAGTACTCCGAGGTGGGACTATGGCTACACCTTC.

The chain couples TRBV2 to TRBJ1-2, with a tentative D call TRBD1 (6 bases). Trimming shortened V by 3 bases and J by 8 bases, and 13 bases separated the two germline ends. This CDR3 spans 13 amino acids. Germline assignment: CDR1 SNHLY and CDR2 FYNNEI. CDR3 in amino acids: CASSEIGGRGYTF. DNA of the CDR3: TGTGCCAGCAGTGAGATCGGGGGCCGGGGCTACACCTTC.

The V gene is TRBV5-1, the J gene TRBJ2-1; D tentatively reads TRBD1 or TRBD2 (5 bases each). V lost 8 bases to trimming and J lost 2 bases, with 14 bases between them. The CDR3 loop spans 14 amino acids. The germline CDR1 and CDR2 sequences are SGHRS and YFSETQ. CDR3 bases: TGCGCCAGTAACCGGGACGGGGCCTACAATGAGCAGTTCTTC. Its protein product is CASNRDGAYNEQFF.

The genes are TRBV19 and TRBJ2-1; D uncertain. V lost 3 bases and J lost 2, with 11 bases in between. This CDR3 comprises 15 residues. CDR1 and CDR2 from the germline V gene are LNHDA and SQIVND (reference sequence). This chain's CDR3 is CASSMTGRAYNEQFF. For the CDR3, the DNA is TGTGCCAGTAGTATGACGGGCCGGGCCTACAATGAGCAGTTCTTC.

The V and J genes are TRBV18 and TRBJ1-5, with D perhaps TRBD1 (6 bases). The CDR3 length is 14 residues. Germline CDR1 is KGHSH and CDR2 is LQKENI. V was trimmed by 5 bases and J by 4 bases, leaving 12 bases between them. The CDR3 protein is CASSKGGGNQPQHF. DNA of the CDR3: TGTGCCAGCTCAAAAGGGGGGGGGAATCAGCCCCAGCATTTT.

The rearrangement uses TRBV2 and TRBJ2-6, with 9 bases aligning to TRBD1. Losses at the gene ends were 10 bases for V and 2 bases for J; bases not matched to a gene: 15. CDR3 size: 18 residues. Germline V CDR1 and CDR2: SNHLY, FYNNEI. CDR3 nucleotide sequence: TGTGCCAAGCGGCGCCCTCCCGGGACAGGGACTGGGGCCAACGTCCTGACTTTC. It encodes CAKRRPPGTGTGANVLTF.

Concerning this clone: Other DNA sequences in the sample encode the same CDR3. The V and J genes are TRBV2 and TRBJ2-7; D remains ambiguous. Trimming removed 6 bases from V and 2 bases from J, with 8 bases in between. The germline V gene has CDR1 SNHLY and CDR2 FYNNEI. This CDR3 contains 12 residues. CDR3 bases: TGTGCCAGCAGCAGGACCACCTACGAGCAGTACTTC. Protein product: CASSRTTYEQYF.

The sample holds one count of this clone. The V and J genes are TRBV10-2 and TRBJ1-2; the match to TRBD1 covers 11 bases. V was pared by 2 bases and J by 8 bases, with 10 bases of the junction left unmatched. The CDR3 spans 16 residues. Per the germline V gene, CDR1 is WSHSY and CDR2 is SAAADI. The CDR3 nucleotides read TGCGCCAGCAGTGAGGGCCCGGACAGGGGGCGAAGCGGCTACACCTTC. Residues: CASSEGPDRGRSGYTF.

The chain combines TRBV5-1 with TRBJ2-7; 10 bases map to TRBD2. The CDR3 covers 15 residues. Germline V gene sequence: CDR1 SGHRS, CDR2 YFSETQ. V gave up 0 bases and J gave up 6 bases; unmatched junction bases: 6. CDR3 DNA: TGCGCCAGCAGCTTGGGGTCCGCTAGCGGGAGCGAGCAGTACTTC. Its protein is CASSLGSASGSEQYF.

V usage is TRBV5-1 and J usage is TRBJ1-2; the D is unclear. Trimming took 0 bases from V and 2 from J, leaving 11 bases between them. The CDR3 consists of 15 residues. Looked up from germline, CDR1 is SGHRS and CDR2 is YFSETQ. The CDR3 DNA sequence: TGCGCCAGCAGCTTGGCTAGCGCTAGAAACTATGGCTACACCTTC. It codes for CASSLASARNYGYTF.

Of note for this clone: The same CDR3 is also encoded by other DNA sequences in this sample. The chain uses TRBV28 and TRBJ1-5; D unclear. Trimming pared 3 bases from V and 4 bases from J, leaving 4 bases between. This CDR3 comprises 12 residues. CDR1 and CDR2 from the germline V gene are MDHEN and SYDVKM. The CDR3 sequence: CASSFSNQPQHF. CDR3 coding DNA: TGTGCCAGCAGTTTCTCGAATCAGCCCCAGCATTTT. Drawing the rest from reference TRBV28 and TRBJ1-5, the complete variable domain is DVKVTQSSRYLVKRTGEKVFLECVQDMDHENMFWYRQDPGLGLRLIYFSYDVKMKEKGDIPEGYSVSREKKERFSLILESASTNQTSMYLCASSFSNQPQHFGDGTRLSIL.

This clone was seen a single time. This chain joins TRBV6-6 and TRBJ2-4; 8 bases match TRBD1. The CDR3 runs 14 residues. In germline, CDR1 is MNHNY, CDR2 SVGAGI (reference sequence). Losses at the gene ends were 0 bases for V and 6 bases for J; bases not matched to a gene: 1. The chain's CDR3 is CASSYSQGANIQYF. CDR3 in DNA: TGTGCCAGCAGTTACTCCCAGGGGGCAAACATTCAGTACTTC.

The chain has TRBV29-1 and TRBJ1-2, with TRBD1 matching 7 bases. Germline CDR1 SQVTM, CDR2 ANQGSEA. After removal of 6 bases from V and 8 bases from J, the junction contained 15 bases not matched to a gene. This CDR3 has 14 amino acids. DNA of the CDR3: TGCAGCGTGACTTTGGGACAGAGCTTCGGGGGCTACACCTTC. Protein sequence: CSVTLGQSFGGYTF.

This clone was detected once. The conserved phenylalanine or tryptophan is not found at the CDR3 terminus, so this likely reflects a read error. Because the CDR3's place on the DNA is in doubt, the DNA is left out and the CDR3 is given as listed by TCRdb. The V and J genes are TRBV10-3 and TRBJ1-1. The germline V gene encodes CDR1 ENHRY and CDR2 SYGVKD. Including both end residues, the CDR3 is 10 amino acids long. The CDR3 sequence is CAIRGTRSFL.

CDR3 nucleotides: TGTGCCAGCAGTGAAGTTTACAGGGATCCTTATGGCTACACCTTC. Translating gives CASSEVYRDPYGYTF. The V gene is TRBV6-1, the J gene TRBJ1-2; D is perhaps TRBD1 (6 bases). Trimming shortened V by 1 base and J by 5 bases, and 14 bases separated the two germline ends. The CDR3 is 15 residues long. Germline V gene lookup returns CDR1 MNHNS and CDR2 SASEGT.

This clone came up once. This chain links TRBV6-1 with TRBJ2-3; no clear D gene. Germline V CDR1 and CDR2: MNHNS, SASEGT. This CDR3 has 13 residues. V gave up 7 bases and J gave up 2 bases, with 10 bases separating them. The CDR3 protein is CASTGRLTDTQYF. Written as DNA, the CDR3 is TGTGCCAGCACAGGCAGGCTCACAGATACGCAGTATTTT.

Regarding this clone: The same CDR3 arises from other DNA sequences in this sample as well. The CDR3 bases are TGCGCCAGCAGCTGGGGGAACACTGAAGCTTTCTTT. It encodes CASSWGNTEAFF. The chain recombines TRBV5-1 with TRBJ1-1; D unresolved. Per the germline V gene, CDR1 is SGHRS and CDR2 is YFSETQ. V shed 3 bases and J shed 1 base, with 4 bases lying between them. The CDR3 has 12 residues.

This chain connects TRBV11-3 to TRBJ2-1; 8 bases are a match to TRBD2. Per germline, CDR1 SGHNT and CDR2 YENEEA. Trimming at V came to 3 bases and at J to 7 bases, leaving 5 bases not matched to a gene. This CDR3 contains 14 residues. CDR3 sequence: CASSFPGLVNEQFF. DNA for the CDR3: TGTGCCAGCAGCTTCCCGGGACTAGTAAATGAGCAGTTCTTC.